This T cell receptor beta chain is drawn from a study of CD8 T cells in ankylosing spondylitis. Overall study results and limits: Ankylosing spondylitis blood seemed to carry a telltale TCR beta motif made of fewer than 10 highly homologous variants.

This clonotype was seen only a few times. Its specificity is unknown. Quantitative 5'-RACE with molecular barcodes was used to make the TCR beta libraries. One entry per CDR3 protein results from TCRdb running MiXCR on the 5' RACE reads. Of under 150,000 distinct CDR3 sequences listed, 11% are singletons. Trimming removed 4 bases from V and 6 bases from J; junction bases left unmatched: 8. CDR3 size: 15 residues. Germline values: CDR1 SGHKS, CDR2 YYEKEE (reference sequence). This sequence originates from a female donor with ankylosing spondylitis or in good health (not recorded which). Specimen: blood, either unsorted or a sorted T cell fraction (not recorded which). V and J are TRBV5-5 and TRBJ2-1; 9 bases are shared with TRBD2. The CDR3 sequence is CASSPGTSYLNEQFF. CDR3 DNA: TGTGCCAGCAGCCCCGGGACTAGCTATCTCAATGAGCAGTTCTTC.